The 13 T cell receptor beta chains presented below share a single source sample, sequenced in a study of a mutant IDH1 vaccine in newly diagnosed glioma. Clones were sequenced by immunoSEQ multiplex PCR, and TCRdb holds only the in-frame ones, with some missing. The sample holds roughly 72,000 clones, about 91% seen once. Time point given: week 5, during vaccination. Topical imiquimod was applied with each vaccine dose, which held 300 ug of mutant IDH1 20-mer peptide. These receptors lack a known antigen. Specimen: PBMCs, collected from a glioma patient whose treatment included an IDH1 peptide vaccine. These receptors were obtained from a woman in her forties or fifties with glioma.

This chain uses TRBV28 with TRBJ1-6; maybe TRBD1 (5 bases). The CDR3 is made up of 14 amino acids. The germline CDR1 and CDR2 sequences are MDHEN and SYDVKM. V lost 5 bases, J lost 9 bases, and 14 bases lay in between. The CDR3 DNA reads TGTGCCAGCAGTATCAGGGATTTCCGTTCACCCCTCCACTTT. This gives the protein CASSIRDFRSPLHF.

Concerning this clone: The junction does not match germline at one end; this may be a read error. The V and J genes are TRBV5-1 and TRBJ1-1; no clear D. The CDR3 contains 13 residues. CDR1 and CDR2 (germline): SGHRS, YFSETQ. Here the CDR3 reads CASSPGLKTEAFF. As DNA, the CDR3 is TGCGCCAGCAGCCCGGGCCTGAAGACTGAAGCTTTCTTT.

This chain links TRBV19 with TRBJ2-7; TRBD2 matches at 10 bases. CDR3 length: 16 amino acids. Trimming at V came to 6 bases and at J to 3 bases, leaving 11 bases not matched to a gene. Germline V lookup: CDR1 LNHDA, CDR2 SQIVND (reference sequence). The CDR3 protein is CASRQRGTSELYEQYF. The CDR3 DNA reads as TGTGCCAGTAGACAAAGGGGGACTAGCGAGCTCTACGAGCAGTACTTC.

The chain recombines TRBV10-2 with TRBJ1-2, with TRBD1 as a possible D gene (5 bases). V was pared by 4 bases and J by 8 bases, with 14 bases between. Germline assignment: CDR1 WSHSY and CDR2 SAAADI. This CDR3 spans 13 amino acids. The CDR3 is CASSVRDQGGYTF. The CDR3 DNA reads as TGCGCCAGCAGTGTGAGGGACCAGGGAGGCTACACCTTC.

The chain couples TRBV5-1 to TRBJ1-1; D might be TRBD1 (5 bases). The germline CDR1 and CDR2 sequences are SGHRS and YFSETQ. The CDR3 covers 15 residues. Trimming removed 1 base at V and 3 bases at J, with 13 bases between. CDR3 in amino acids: CASSLYDSRDTEAFF. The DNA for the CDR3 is TGCGCCAGCAGCTTGTACGACAGTCGGGACACTGAAGCTTTCTTT.

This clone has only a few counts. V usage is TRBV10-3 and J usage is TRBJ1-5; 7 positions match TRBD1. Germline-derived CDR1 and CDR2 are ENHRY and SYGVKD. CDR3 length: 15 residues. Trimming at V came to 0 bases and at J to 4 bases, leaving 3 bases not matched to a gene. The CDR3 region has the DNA TGTGCCATCAGTGAGTCAAGGGGGCCGAATCAGCCCCAGCATTTT. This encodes CAISESRGPNQPQHF.

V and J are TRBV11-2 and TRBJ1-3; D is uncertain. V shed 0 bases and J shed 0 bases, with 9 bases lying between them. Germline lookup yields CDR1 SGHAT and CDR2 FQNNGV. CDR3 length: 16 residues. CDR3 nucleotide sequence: TGTGCCAGCAGCTTAGAAATCGGCAACTCTGGAAACACCATATATTTT. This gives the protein CASSLEIGNSGNTIYF.

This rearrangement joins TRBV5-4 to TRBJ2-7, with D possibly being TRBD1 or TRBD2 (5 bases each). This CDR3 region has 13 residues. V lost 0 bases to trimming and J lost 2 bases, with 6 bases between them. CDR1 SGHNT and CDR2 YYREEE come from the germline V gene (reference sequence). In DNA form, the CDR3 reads TGTGCCAGCAGCTTGGGGGACGCCTACGAGCAGTACTTC. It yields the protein CASSLGDAYEQYF.

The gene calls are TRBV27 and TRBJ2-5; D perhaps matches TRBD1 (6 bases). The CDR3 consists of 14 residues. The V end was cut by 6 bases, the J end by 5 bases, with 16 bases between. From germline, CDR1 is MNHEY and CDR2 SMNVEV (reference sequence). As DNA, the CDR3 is TGTGCCAGCAGCCTCGCAGGGGTAGGGGAGACCCAGTACTTC. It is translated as CASSLAGVGETQYF.

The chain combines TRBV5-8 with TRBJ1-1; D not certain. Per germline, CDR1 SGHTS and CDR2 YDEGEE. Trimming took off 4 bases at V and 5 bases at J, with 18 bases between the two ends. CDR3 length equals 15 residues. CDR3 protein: CASSNFEEAKTEAFF. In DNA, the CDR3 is TGTGCCAGCAGCAACTTCGAGGAGGCGAAAACTGAAGCTTTCTTT.

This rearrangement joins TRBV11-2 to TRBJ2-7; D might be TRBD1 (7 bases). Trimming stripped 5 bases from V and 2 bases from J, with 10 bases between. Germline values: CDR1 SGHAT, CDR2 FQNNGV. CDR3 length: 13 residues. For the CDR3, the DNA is TGTGCCAGCAGCCGCGGGACAGCCTACGAGCAGTACTTC. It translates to CASSRGTAYEQYF.

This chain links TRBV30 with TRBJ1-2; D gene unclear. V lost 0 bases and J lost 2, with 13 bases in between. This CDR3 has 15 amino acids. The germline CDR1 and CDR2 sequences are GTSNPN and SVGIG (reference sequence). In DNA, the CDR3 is TGTGCCTGGAGTGTATTTGGGAGGTGGAACTATGGCTACACCTTC. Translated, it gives CAWSVFGRWNYGYTF.

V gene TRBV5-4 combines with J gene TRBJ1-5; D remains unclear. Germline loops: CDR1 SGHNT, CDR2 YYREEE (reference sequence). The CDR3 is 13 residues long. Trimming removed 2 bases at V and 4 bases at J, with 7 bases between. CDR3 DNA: TGTGCCAGCAGCTTTGACCATAATCAGCCCCAGCATTTT. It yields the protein CASSFDHNQPQHF.